Shown below are 32 T cell receptor beta chains from a single sample sequenced in a study of T cells in lung cancer brain metastases. TCRdb's copy holds only in-frame clones and misses some; the assay was immunoSEQ multiplex PCR. The sample includes a few thousand clones, over 75% of them seen just once. Sequenced input: tumor tissue from a brain metastasis. Source of these receptors: a woman aged 45-65 years with non-small cell lung cancer that had spread to the brain.

V is TRBV12-5 and J is TRBJ1-1, with TRBD1 as a possible D gene (6 bases). V was pared by 7 bases and J by 7 bases, with 19 bases between. CDR1 is LGHNT and CDR2 is FRNRAP in the germline V gene. This CDR3 region has 14 residues. DNA for the CDR3: TGTGCTAGTGCCTCCTCGGGGGGCGCTGGTGAAGCTTTCTTT. Its protein is CASASSGGAGEAFF.

About this clone: The junction departs from germline at one end; a sequencing error may be responsible. This sequence joins TRBV5-3 and TRBJ1-4; no clear D gene. TRBV5-3 is filed as an ORF, its function uncertain. This CDR3 contains 12 residues. CDR3 nucleotides: TGTGCCAGCAGCTTGTTGGGTGAAAAACTGTTTTTT. Residues: CASSLLGEKLFF.

The V call is TRBV29-1, the J call TRBJ2-4; tentatively, D is TRBD2 (5 bases). The CDR3 totals 15 residues. Looked up from germline, CDR1 is SQVTM and CDR2 is ANQGSEA. The V end was cut by 5 bases, the J end by 1 base, with 15 bases between. The CDR3 DNA sequence: TGCAGCGTTAACGAGGGTGTAAGGGCCAAAAACATTCAGTACTTC. Protein sequence: CSVNEGVRAKNIQYF.

The table lists this clone with a count of one. The chain employs TRBV7-2 and TRBJ1-2; a weak D match, TRBD1 (6 bases). Germline CDR1 reads SGHTA; CDR2 reads FQGNSA. The ends were cut back, 7 bases at V and 4 bases at J, with 22 bases in the middle. CDR3 length: 16 amino acids. This chain's CDR3 is CASNPRRGAGPYGYTF. In DNA, the CDR3 is TGTGCCAGCAATCCTCGTCGGGGGGCAGGACCCTATGGCTACACCTTC.

The chain links TRBV9 to TRBJ2-7, with TRBD1 matching 8 bases. This CDR3 region has 12 residues. V gave up 5 bases and J gave up 5 bases; unmatched junction bases: 3. Per the germline V gene, CDR1 is SGDLS and CDR2 is YYNGEE. The CDR3 DNA is TGTGCCAGCAGTTACAGGGGGGACGAGCAGTACTTC. Its protein product is CASSYRGDEQYF.

This clone has a handful of counts. This chain links TRBV7-3 with TRBJ2-1; tentatively, D is TRBD1 or TRBD2 (6 bases each). This CDR3 contains 15 residues. V lost 6 bases, J lost 5 bases, and 17 bases lay in between. Germline CDR1 reads SGHTA; CDR2 reads FQGTGA. DNA of the CDR3: TGTGCCAGCAGTCTACTCGGGGGCGGGAACAATGAGCAGTTCTTC. As protein: CASSLLGGGNNEQFF. The full variable domain, its missing parts supplied by reference TRBV7-3 and TRBJ2-1, is GAGVSQTPSNKVTEKGKYVELRCDPISGHTALYWYRQSLGQGPEFLIYFQGTGAADDSGLPNDRFFAVRPEGSVSTLKIQRTERGDSAVYLCASSLLGGGNNEQFFGPGTRLTVL.

The chain combines TRBV5-4 with TRBJ1-1; 7 nucleotides line up with TRBD1. There are 14 residues in the CDR3. Germline V CDR1 and CDR2: SGHNT, YYREEE (reference sequence). The trim removed 0 bases at V and 4 bases at J, leaving 3 bases unmatched. CDR3 DNA sequence: TGTGCCAGCAGCTTGGACAGGGGTCTCACTGAAGCTTTCTTT. It specifies CASSLDRGLTEAFF.

This chain joins TRBV10-3 and TRBJ1-1; D is ambiguous. Trimming cost V 2 bases and J 11 bases, with 15 bases left between them. This CDR3 contains 13 residues. CDR1 is ENHRY, CDR2 SYGVKD, per germline. The CDR3 nucleotides are TGTGCCATCAGTGAGAGCGGAGGCATAGAGGCTTTCTTT. Its protein is CAISESGGIEAFF.

The CDR3: CASSNPGLAALGQYF. CDR3 bases: TGTGCCAGCAGTAACCCGGGACTAGCGGCGCTGGGGCAGTATTTT. The rearrangement uses TRBV28 and TRBJ2-3; TRBD2 matches at 11 bases. Germline V gene data show CDR1 as MDHEN and CDR2 as SYDVKM. This CDR3 has 15 residues. J gave up 11 bases and V 5 bases, and 12 bases lay outside the gene matches.

The J gene is TRBJ1-1, the V gene TRBV29-1; 7 bases fit TRBD1. The J segment lost 10 bases and the V segment lost 7 bases, leaving 12 bases of the junction unmatched. The CDR3 consists of 12 residues. Germline values: CDR1 SQVTM, CDR2 ANQGSEA. The CDR3 DNA is TGCAGCGCACCCACACAGGGGTTGGGAGCTTTCTTT. Its protein product is CSAPTQGLGAFF.

CDR3 residues: CASRQRTDGYTF. The CDR3 nucleotides read TGTGCCAGCAGACAACGGACAGATGGCTACACCTTC. This chain uses TRBV6-5 with TRBJ1-2; a possible D gene is TRBD1 (6 bases). The length of the CDR3 is 12 residues. Germline CDR1 MNHEY, CDR2 SVGAGI. V lost 6 bases and J lost 6, with 11 bases in between.

This clone was detected once. The rearrangement uses TRBV5-6 and TRBJ1-5; D might be TRBD1 (6 bases). CDR3 length: 16 residues. CDR1 and CDR2 (germline): SGHDT, YYEEEE. Between the trimmed V and J ends, which lost 2 bases and 4 bases, there was a span of 16 bases. The CDR3 spells CASSLGGVRSNQPQHF. As DNA, the CDR3 is TGTGCCAGCAGCTTAGGGGGTGTGAGGAGTAATCAGCCCCAGCATTTT.

This clone was counted between two and nine times. CDR3 sequence (DNA): TGCGCCAGCAGCCACCCGGGACAGTCTTCCTTCGGTGGCTACACCTTC. This encodes CASSHPGQSSFGGYTF. The chain employs TRBV4-1 and TRBJ1-2; 7 nucleotides agree with TRBD1. With 3 bases clipped from V and 7 bases from J, the junction kept 14 bases outside the gene matches. The CDR3 is 16 amino acids. CDR1 and CDR2 (germline): MGHRA, YSYEKL.

The rearrangement links TRBV18 to TRBJ1-3; no firm D call. Trimming stripped 3 bases from V and 0 bases from J, with 3 bases between. Germline V gene sequence: CDR1 KGHSH, CDR2 LQKENI. This CDR3 is built from 13 residues. The CDR3 nucleotides read TGTGCCAGCTCACCGGTCTCTGGAAACACCATATATTTT. Amino acid sequence: CASSPVSGNTIYF. The full variable domain, completed using reference TRBV18 and TRBJ1-3, is NAGVMQNPRHLVRRRGQEARLRCSPMKGHSHVYWYRQLPEEGLKFMVYLQKENIIDESGMPKERFSAEFPKEGPSILRIQQVVRGDSAAYFCASSPVSGNTIYFGEGSWLTVV.

V gene TRBV5-1 combines with J gene TRBJ2-1, with TRBD2 as a possible D gene (5 bases). Germline V gives CDR1 SGHRS, CDR2 YFSETQ. This CDR3 is built from 11 residues. V lost 4 bases, J lost 14 bases, and 13 bases lay in between. For the CDR3, the DNA is TGCGCCAGCAGCGACCGAGGGAGTGAGTTCTTC. Its protein product is CASSDRGSEFF.

This chain joins TRBV2 and TRBJ2-1; the match to TRBD1 covers 9 bases. The CDR3 length is 15 residues. V was clipped by 2 bases and J by 5 bases; unmatched bases: 4. CDR1 is SNHLY and CDR2 is FYNNEI in the germline V gene. CDR3 coding DNA: TGTGCCAGCAGTGAACGGGGACAGGGTAACAATGAGCAGTTCTTC. Its protein is CASSERGQGNNEQFF.

This clone turned up a few times. The CDR3 region has the DNA TGTGCCAGCAGCGGCAGAAGTCAAGAGAAGTCCCAGTACTTC. It yields the protein CASSGRSQEKSQYF. V and J are TRBV7-9 and TRBJ2-5, with D unresolved. Germline CDR1 and CDR2: SEHNR and FQNEAQ (reference sequence). Deletions cut 5 bases from V and 9 bases from J, with 19 bases between. The CDR3 spans 14 residues.

This sequence joins TRBV7-9 and TRBJ2-3; either TRBD1 or TRBD2 may supply D (6 bases each). There are 18 residues in the CDR3. V lost 4 bases and J 0 bases, leaving 20 bases between the germline ends. Per germline, CDR1 SEHNR and CDR2 FQNEAQ (reference sequence). The CDR3 coding sequence is TGTGCCAGCAGCTCCGGGGGCGGGGCAGGTCCTAGCACAGATACGCAGTATTTT. It specifies CASSSGGGAGPSTDTQYF.

This chain joins TRBV20-1 and TRBJ1-2; no definite D call. Germline V CDR1 and CDR2: DFQATT, SNEGSKA (reference sequence). The CDR3 covers 9 residues. The V and J ends lost 8 bases and 7 bases respectively, with 8 bases between them. The CDR3 here is CSPYSGYTF. The CDR3 nucleotides read TGCAGTCCCTATAGTGGCTACACCTTC.

The genes are TRBV5-3 and TRBJ2-1; D remains unclear. TRBV5-3 is an open reading frame, and its role is uncertain. The CDR3 is 13 residues long. Deletions cut 8 bases from V and 7 bases from J, with 16 bases between. CDR3 nucleotides: TGTGCCAGCAAATCCGAGGAGCAGAATGAGCAGTTCTTC. It codes for CASKSEEQNEQFF.

The chain links TRBV7-8 to TRBJ2-3; D gene uncertain. Germline CDR1 and CDR2: SGHVS and FQNEAQ. V was cut by 1 base and J by 6 bases, with 8 bases left in between. The CDR3 has 13 amino acids. The CDR3 DNA reads as TGTGCCAGCAGCTTAGGGGCCTCGGATACGCAGTATTTT. Its protein is CASSLGASDTQYF.

V and J are TRBV25-1 and TRBJ1-2; TRBD1 matches at 11 bases. Germline trimming cut 8 bases from V and 7 bases from J; bases unmatched to any gene: 3. The CDR3 contains 12 residues. CDR1 is MGHDK and CDR2 is SYGVNS in the germline V gene. The DNA for the CDR3 is TGTGCCAGCTCCGGACAGGGGGCTGGCTACACCTTC. It codes for CASSGQGAGYTF.

Here the CDR3 reads CSGRGRRDTEAFF. In DNA, the CDR3 is TGCAGCGGAAGGGGGCGCAGGGACACTGAAGCTTTCTTT. The chain links TRBV29-1 to TRBJ1-1; 7 bases map to TRBD1. The CDR3 consists of 13 residues. The germline CDR1 and CDR2 sequences are SQVTM and ANQGSEA. V lost 7 bases, J lost 3 bases, and 8 bases stayed unmatched.

This clone was observed a single time. The germline gene is not matched at one end of the junction; a read error may be the cause. CDR3 in amino acids: CTSSRAGTRNEQFF. Written as DNA, the CDR3 is TGTACCAGCAGCCGCGCCGGGACTCGCAATGAGCAGTTCTTC. This chain links TRBV7-8 with TRBJ2-1; D may be TRBD2 (6 bases). The CDR3 loop spans 14 amino acids. CDR1 and CDR2 (germline): SGHVS, FQNEAQ. Combining the CDR3 with reference TRBV7-8 and TRBJ2-1 gives the whole variable domain GAGVSQSPRYKVAKRGQDVALRCDPISGHVSLFWYQQALGQGPEFLTYFQNEAQLDKSGLPSDRFFAERPEGSVSTLKIQRTQQEDSAVYLCTSSRAGTRNEQFFGPGTRLTVL.

A note on this clone: The junction does not match germline at one end; this may be a read error. The same CDR3 can be traced to other DNA sequences in this sample. The rearrangement links TRBV4-2 to TRBJ1-2; D is undetermined. There are 14 residues in the CDR3. From germline, CDR1 is LGHNA and CDR2 YNFKEQ. The CDR3 is CASSQELAGYGYTF. As DNA, the CDR3 is TGTGCCAGCAGTCAAGAGCTGGCCGGCTATGGCTACACCTTC.

The chain joins TRBV7-3 to TRBJ1-1, with 7 bases identical to TRBD1. The CDR3 consists of 14 residues. The germline CDR1 and CDR2 sequences are SGHTA and FQGTGA. V gave up 2 bases and J gave up 4 bases; unmatched junction bases: 4. This chain's CDR3 is CASSLSGGGTEAFF. The CDR3 region has the DNA TGTGCCAGCAGCTTATCAGGGGGAGGCACTGAAGCTTTCTTT.

This chain uses TRBV15 with TRBJ2-1; no firm D call. This CDR3 has 13 amino acids. V was trimmed by 3 bases and J by 2 bases, leaving 5 bases between them. Germline values: CDR1 LNHNV, CDR2 YYDKDF (reference sequence). Here the CDR3 reads CATSRVPYNEQFF. The CDR3 nucleotides read TGTGCCACCAGCAGGGTTCCCTACAATGAGCAGTTCTTC.

The chain has TRBV18 and TRBJ2-5; 12 bases agree with TRBD1. CDR3 length: 15 residues. V dropped 0 bases and J dropped 5; count of bases not matched to a gene: 1. The germline V gene has CDR1 KGHSH and CDR2 LQKENI. The CDR3, as DNA: TGTGCCAGCTCACCACCGGGACAGGGGGCTGAGACCCAGTACTTC. Its protein product is CASSPPGQGAETQYF. The whole variable domain, remainder taken from reference TRBV18 and TRBJ2-5, is NAGVMQNPRHLVRRRGQEARLRCSPMKGHSHVYWYRQLPEEGLKFMVYLQKENIIDESGMPKERFSAEFPKEGPSILRIQQVVRGDSAAYFCASSPPGQGAETQYFGPGTRLLVL.

The chain uses TRBV7-2 and TRBJ1-1; D possibly corresponds to TRBD1 (5 bases). The CDR3 is made up of 14 amino acids. Per the germline V gene, CDR1 is SGHTA and CDR2 is FQGNSA. V lost 5 bases and J 7 bases, leaving 17 bases between the germline ends. The CDR3 sequence: CASSPHRNLNEAFF. The CDR3 nucleotides read TGTGCCAGCAGCCCACACAGGAATTTAAATGAAGCTTTCTTT.

About this clone itself: Mismatch with germline at one junction end may stem from a read error. Other DNA sequences in the sample encode the same CDR3. The chain has TRBV28 and TRBJ1-4, with D possibly being TRBD1 (6 bases). Germline values: CDR1 MDHEN, CDR2 SYDVKM. This CDR3 has 15 amino acids. CDR3 residues: CASIAGGAINEKLFF. DNA for the CDR3: TGTGCTAGCATCGCTGGGGGGGCTATTAATGAAAAACTGTTTTTT.

The genes are TRBV7-2 and TRBJ2-5; 7 positions match TRBD2. Trimming removed 3 bases from V and 4 bases from J; junction bases left unmatched: 8. The CDR3 covers 15 residues. The germline CDR1 and CDR2 sequences are SGHTA and FQGNSA. In DNA, the CDR3 is TGTGCCAGCAGCTTTGTCGGACTAGGCCTAGAGACCCAGTACTTC. Translating it yields CASSFVGLGLETQYF. Using reference TRBV7-2 and TRBJ2-5 for the parts outside the CDR3, the full variable domain is GAGVSQSPSNKVTEKGKDVELRCDPISGHTALYWYRQSLGQGLEFLIYFQGNSAPDKSGLPSDRFSAERTGGSVSTLTIQRTQQEDSAVYLCASSFVGLGLETQYFGPGTRLLVL.

This chain's CDR3 is CASSFTDPTDSYTF. Written as DNA, the CDR3 is TGTGCCAGCAGTTTCACGGACCCTACGGATAGCTACACCTTC. The rearrangement links TRBV28 to TRBJ1-2; D is unresolved. This CDR3 is built from 14 residues. The V and J ends lost 3 bases and 9 bases respectively, with 17 bases between them. Germline V gene sequence: CDR1 MDHEN, CDR2 SYDVKM.